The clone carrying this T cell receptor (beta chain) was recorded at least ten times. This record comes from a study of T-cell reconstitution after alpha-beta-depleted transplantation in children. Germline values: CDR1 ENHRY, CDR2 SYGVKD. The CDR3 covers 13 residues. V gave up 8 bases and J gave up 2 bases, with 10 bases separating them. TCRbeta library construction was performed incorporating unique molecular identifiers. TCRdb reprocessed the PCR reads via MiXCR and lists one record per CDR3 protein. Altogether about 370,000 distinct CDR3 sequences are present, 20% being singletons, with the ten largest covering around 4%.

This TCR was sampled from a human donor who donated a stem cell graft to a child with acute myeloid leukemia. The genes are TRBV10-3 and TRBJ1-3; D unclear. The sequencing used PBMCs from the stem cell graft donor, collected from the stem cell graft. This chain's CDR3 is CAILAVTGNTIYF. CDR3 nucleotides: TGTGCCATCCTGGCGGTAACTGGAAACACCATATATTTT.